Each of the 30 T cell receptor beta chains below was sequenced from the same sample in a study of OX40 agonist ivuxolimab in advanced cancers. Assay used: immunoSEQ multiplex PCR; TCRdb lists only in-frame clones, some missing. The table lists roughly 79,000 clones, 75% to 95% of them singletons, with around 1.6% in the top ten. This specimen consisted of CD4+ or CD8+ T cells sorted from blood, obtained in a trial of the OX40 agonist ivuxolimab. Receptors were obtained from an adult with an advanced solid tumor such as melanoma, head and neck, liver or kidney cancer.

The genes are TRBV6-5 and TRBJ2-5; TRBD2 matches 10 bases. The germline gives CDR1 MNHEY, CDR2 SVGAGI. The CDR3 is 14 amino acids. J gave up 4 bases and V 5 bases, and 4 bases lay outside the gene matches. As DNA, the CDR3 is TGTGCCAGCAGTGTCAGACTAGCGGGAGAGACCCAGTACTTC. It translates to CASSVRLAGETQYF.

The chain links TRBV5-1 to TRBJ2-1; possible D gene TRBD1, 6 bases. CDR1 and CDR2 (germline): SGHRS, YFSETQ. V was clipped by 3 bases and J by 10 bases, with 14 bases between them. The CDR3 contains 13 residues. The CDR3 here is CASSSQGTNEQFF. CDR3 bases: TGCGCCAGCAGCTCACAGGGTACGAACGAGCAGTTCTTC.

This clone turned up a few times. This chain connects TRBV28 to TRBJ1-2; possibly TRBD1 for D (6 bases). Trimming pared 8 bases from V and 8 bases from J, leaving 15 bases between. The CDR3 contains 12 residues. Germline V gene sequence: CDR1 MDHEN, CDR2 SYDVKM. The CDR3 DNA reads TGTGCCAGCCTAGGGGGGGCCTACGGCTACACCTTC. Translating it yields CASLGGAYGYTF.

The J gene is TRBJ2-3, the V gene TRBV6-5; 11 bases fit TRBD2. The CDR3 totals 16 residues. V was pared by 4 bases and J by 4 bases, with 7 bases of the junction left unmatched. Germline-derived CDR1 and CDR2 are MNHEY and SVGAGI. CDR3 DNA: TGTGCCAGCAGTTGGGGACTAGCGGCAGGGTCAGATACGCAGTATTTT. Its translation is CASSWGLAAGSDTQYF.

Here the CDR3 DNA reads TGTGCCAGCAGCCCCCTCAGCGGGAGTAATTCGGGGCCGACAGATACGCAGTATTTT. Translation gives CASSPLSGSNSGPTDTQYF. The V call is TRBV7-9, the J call TRBJ2-3; TRBD2 agrees at 8 bases. CDR1 is SEHNR, CDR2 FQNEAQ, per germline (reference sequence). The CDR3 extends over 19 amino acids. The trim removed 5 bases at V and 3 bases at J, leaving 19 bases unmatched. Using reference TRBV7-9 and TRBJ2-3 for the parts outside the CDR3, the full variable domain is DTGVSQNPRHKITKRGQNVTFRCDPISEHNRLYWYRQTLGQGPEFLTYFQNEAQLEKSRLLSDRFSAERPKGSFSTLEIQRTEQGDSAMYLCASSPLSGSNSGPTDTQYFGPGTRLTVL.

The rearrangement uses TRBV7-9 and TRBJ1-2, with D perhaps matching TRBD1 (6 bases). CDR1 and CDR2 from the germline V gene are SEHNR and FQNEAQ (reference sequence). V lost 0 bases to trimming and J lost 7 bases, with 15 bases between them. The CDR3 is 15 residues long. The CDR3 sequence is CASSLAPQGFSGYTF. In DNA form, the CDR3 reads TGTGCCAGCAGCTTAGCCCCCCAGGGGTTTTCTGGCTACACCTTC.

This chain joins TRBV28 and TRBJ2-2; 7 bases fit TRBD2. This CDR3 contains 16 residues. Germline CDR1 is MDHEN and CDR2 is SYDVKM. The ends lost 7 bases at V and 1 base at J; junction bases unmatched: 9. CDR3 bases: TGTGCCAGCACTGGGGGGGGAGTATTGAACACCGGGGAGCTGTTTTTT. Protein product: CASTGGGVLNTGELFF.

V usage is TRBV11-2 and J usage is TRBJ2-1; D remains unclear. Between the trimmed V and J ends, which lost 7 bases and 8 bases, there was a span of 9 bases. This CDR3 comprises 11 residues. The germline CDR1 and CDR2 sequences are SGHAT and FQNNGV. In nucleotides, the CDR3 is TGTGCCAGCACGTACCGGGATGAGCAGTTCTTC. This sequence encodes CASTYRDEQFF.

The chain combines TRBV6-1 with TRBJ2-7; maybe TRBD1 (5 bases). The V end was cut by 7 bases, the J end by 6 bases, with 13 bases between. The CDR3 has 12 amino acids. Germline V gene lookup returns CDR1 MNHNS and CDR2 SASEGT. CDR3 DNA sequence: TGTGCCAGCACCCCCCAGGGCCCCGAGCAGTACTTC. It translates to CASTPQGPEQYF.

The rearrangement joins TRBV10-2 to TRBJ2-2; tentative D call: TRBD1 (5 bases). This CDR3 has 15 amino acids. Germline V gene data show CDR1 as WSHSY and CDR2 as SAAADI. The V end was cut by 0 bases, the J end by 2 bases, with 7 bases between. The CDR3 region has the DNA TGCGCCAGCAGTGAGTCGACAGTAAACACCGGGGAGCTGTTTTTT. Its translation: CASSESTVNTGELFF.

This clone was recorded once. The chain has TRBV7-3 and TRBJ2-1; 8 positions agree with TRBD2. The V gene end was trimmed by 5 bases and the J gene end by 2 bases; junction bases not matched to a gene: 5. The CDR3 has 15 amino acids. Germline-derived CDR1 and CDR2 are SGHTA and FQGTGA. The CDR3 protein is CASSATSGTYNEQFF. Written as DNA, the CDR3 is TGTGCCAGCAGCGCCACTAGCGGAACCTACAATGAGCAGTTCTTC.

The genes are TRBV19 and TRBJ2-1; D remains unclear. CDR3 size: 13 residues. The V gene's germline CDR1 is LNHDA and CDR2 SQIVND (reference sequence). V was cut by 6 bases and J by 9 bases, with 15 bases left in between. The CDR3, as DNA: TGTGCCAGTAGGTATGGTGGGGTAGGTGAGCAGTTCTTC. Encoded protein: CASRYGGVGEQFF.

This rearrangement joins TRBV6-1 to TRBJ2-7; D may be TRBD1 (5 bases). V lost 4 bases, J lost 0 bases, and 7 bases lay in between. The CDR3 is 13 residues long. The V gene's germline CDR1 is MNHNS and CDR2 SASEGT. CDR3 loop: CASSGQSSYEQYF. CDR3 bases: TGTGCCAGCAGTGGACAGTCCTCCTACGAGCAGTACTTC.

The gene calls are TRBV19 and TRBJ2-5; D ambiguous. Germline V gene lookup returns CDR1 LNHDA and CDR2 SQIVND (reference sequence). V shed 2 bases and J shed 5 bases, with 30 bases lying between them. The CDR3 loop spans 20 amino acids. CDR3 amino acids: CASSISGDFAGKALRETQYF. CDR3 sequence (DNA): TGTGCCAGTAGTATATCTGGGGATTTCGCAGGAAAAGCCCTTCGGGAGACCCAGTACTTC.

The chain uses TRBV7-2 and TRBJ1-1; D is uncertain. The CDR3 length is 14 residues. The V and J ends lost 3 bases and 2 bases respectively, with 10 bases between them. Germline lookup yields CDR1 SGHTA and CDR2 FQGNSA. CDR3 sequence reads: CASSLGTSNTEAFF. The DNA for the CDR3 is TGTGCCAGCAGCTTGGGCACGTCCAACACTGAAGCTTTCTTT.

The V gene is TRBV11-2, the J gene TRBJ2-2; D remains unclear. Germline V CDR1 and CDR2: SGHAT, FQNNGV. CDR3 length equals 11 residues. V was clipped by 3 bases and J by 6 bases, with 2 bases between them. The CDR3 reads CASSFAGELFF. DNA of the CDR3: TGTGCCAGCAGCTTCGCCGGGGAGCTGTTTTTT.

J is TRBJ2-7 and V is TRBV7-9; 9 nucleotides line up with TRBD1. The V gene end was trimmed by 2 bases and the J gene end by 5 bases; junction bases not matched to a gene: 7. Germline V lookup: CDR1 SEHNR, CDR2 FQNEAQ (reference sequence). This CDR3 is built from 15 residues. As DNA, the CDR3 is TGTGCCAGCAGCTTATCAGGGACAGGGTCCCACGAGCAGTACTTC. Its protein product is CASSLSGTGSHEQYF.

The chain carries TRBV27 and TRBJ2-7, with 11 bases that match TRBD1. V lost 3 bases to trimming and J lost 4 bases; unmatched junction nucleotides: 11. CDR1 and CDR2 from the germline V gene are MNHEY and SMNVEV (reference sequence). This CDR3 spans 17 amino acids. As DNA, the CDR3 is TGTGCCAGCAGTTTCCCCCCTCGGACAGGGGGCATGTACGAGCAGTACTTC. This sequence encodes CASSFPPRTGGMYEQYF.

This chain links TRBV5-6 with TRBJ2-1; D remains unclear. The V and J ends lost 1 base and 11 bases respectively, with 13 bases between them. The CDR3 loop spans 13 amino acids. The germline V gene has CDR1 SGHDT and CDR2 YYEEEE. CDR3 sequence: CASSLTRLWKQFF. The CDR3 region has the DNA TGTGCCAGCAGCTTGACCCGATTGTGGAAGCAGTTCTTC.

The chain has TRBV5-4 and TRBJ2-1; 8 nucleotides line up with TRBD2. The ends lost 6 bases at V and 0 bases at J; junction bases unmatched: 5. The CDR3 is made up of 15 amino acids. CDR1 and CDR2 (germline): SGHNT, YYREEE (reference sequence). The CDR3 sequence is CASTPGGSSYNEQFF. The CDR3 DNA is TGTGCCAGCACCCCGGGGGGGAGCTCCTACAATGAGCAGTTCTTC.

This chain joins TRBV11-3 and TRBJ2-7; D not certain. Germline CDR1 is SGHNT and CDR2 is YENEEA. The CDR3 has 15 residues. The V and J ends lost 0 bases and 3 bases respectively, with 12 bases between them. For the CDR3, the DNA is TGTGCCAGCAGCTTAGAGGGGTTGCCGGGCTACGAGCAGTACTTC. Translation: CASSLEGLPGYEQYF.

This chain uses TRBV28 with TRBJ2-2; 9 bases line up with TRBD2. The CDR3 contains 14 residues. Trimming at V came to 6 bases and at J to 4 bases, leaving 3 bases not matched to a gene. Germline CDR1 and CDR2: MDHEN and SYDVKM. The CDR3 is CASRVSGGTGELFF. The CDR3 DNA reads TGTGCCAGCAGGGTTAGCGGGGGCACCGGGGAGCTGTTTTTT.

This chain uses TRBV7-8 with TRBJ2-3; D gene unclear. This CDR3 is 14 amino acids long. Germline loops: CDR1 SGHVS, CDR2 FQNEAQ. V was shortened by 4 bases and J by 0 bases, with 8 bases between the two germline ends. The CDR3 DNA follows: TGTGCCAGCAGCTCGCAAACTAGCACAGATACGCAGTATTTT. Protein sequence: CASSSQTSTDTQYF.

The CDR3: CASRRTGMDTQYF. In DNA form, the CDR3 reads TGTGCCAGCAGACGGACAGGGATGGATACGCAGTATTTT. The rearrangement joins TRBV28 to TRBJ2-3; 8 nucleotides agree with TRBD1. This CDR3 contains 13 residues. J lost 6 bases, V lost 6 bases, and 5 bases had no gene match. Germline assignment: CDR1 MDHEN and CDR2 SYDVKM.

V usage is TRBV27 and J usage is TRBJ2-1, with 8 bases aligning to TRBD2. The CDR3 contains 15 residues. V gave up 3 bases and J gave up 0 bases; unmatched junction bases: 1. Germline V lookup: CDR1 MNHEY, CDR2 SMNVEV (reference sequence). CDR3 amino acids: CASSLSGGSYNEQFF. CDR3 in DNA: TGTGCCAGCAGTTTGAGCGGGGGCTCCTACAATGAGCAGTTCTTC.

The chain combines TRBV28 with TRBJ2-7; 8 bases fit TRBD2. J lost 9 bases, V lost 3 bases, and 4 bases had no gene match. The germline V gene has CDR1 MDHEN and CDR2 SYDVKM. The CDR3 has 12 amino acids. CDR3 loop: CASSFRSGGQYF. Here the CDR3 DNA reads TGTGCCAGCAGTTTCAGGAGCGGGGGGCAGTACTTC.

This clone was seen a single time. This chain joins TRBV2 and TRBJ2-5; perhaps TRBD2 as D (5 bases). The V gene lost 7 bases and the J gene lost 7 bases, with 13 bases spanning the gap. CDR3 length: 12 residues. Germline CDR1 SNHLY, CDR2 FYNNEI. For the CDR3, the DNA is TGTGCCAGCACGAGGGAGTTGGGGACCCAGTACTTC. This gives the protein CASTRELGTQYF.

V and J are TRBV30 and TRBJ2-1, with D perhaps being TRBD1 or TRBD2 (6 bases each). This CDR3 region has 17 residues. Deletions cut 0 bases from V and 6 bases from J, with 21 bases between. Germline V gene lookup returns CDR1 GTSNPN and CDR2 SVGIG (reference sequence). The CDR3 loop is CAWSVAGKGGFRNEQFF. DNA of the CDR3: TGTGCCTGGAGTGTGGCTGGGAAGGGGGGATTTCGCAATGAGCAGTTCTTC.

This clone appeared once. The DNA of the CDR3 is TGTGCCAGCAGTTTGGGGGGACAGGGGGGAAATGGCTACACCTTC. Its protein product is CASSLGGQGGNGYTF. J is TRBJ1-2 and V is TRBV28; 11 nucleotides match TRBD1. The junction had 6 bases not matched to a gene; V was cut back by 3 bases and J by 6 bases. The CDR3 has 15 amino acids. Germline lookup yields CDR1 MDHEN and CDR2 SYDVKM.

CDR3 nucleotide sequence: TGCGCCAGCAGCGTCCTAGGGACAGGGCCCAATGAGCAGTTCTTC. Its translation: CASSVLGTGPNEQFF. The chain is built from TRBV5-1 and TRBJ2-1, with 9 positions matching TRBD1. Germline V gives CDR1 SGHRS, CDR2 YFSETQ. The CDR3 extends over 15 amino acids. J was trimmed by 6 bases and V by 4 bases; bases with no gene match: 8. The full variable domain, its missing parts supplied by reference TRBV5-1 and TRBJ2-1, is KAGVTQTPRYLIKTRGQQVTLSCSPISGHRSVSWYQQTPGQGLQFLFEYFSETQRNKGNFPGRFSGRQFSNSRSEMNVSTLELGDSALYLCASSVLGTGPNEQFFGPGTRLTVL.